These T cell receptor beta chains were read from a single sample in a study of blood T cell repertoires in COVID-19. Some clones are missing from TCRdb's copy, which holds only in-frame ones; the method was immunoSEQ multiplex PCR. The sample gives tens of thousands of clones, under 90% of which show up once; about 5% is in the top ten. Input material: peripheral blood. These receptors originate from a man aged 55 to 69 with COVID-19, enrolled during active disease. The CDR3 runs from the conserved cysteine through the conserved F or W. Each record gives: V gene, CDR3 length, D gene, clone size, J gene, CDR3 DNA, CDR3 protein. The D gene is left open where the match is weak. Clone sizes are given selectively: once, few, many, or a class where the clone is expanded.

v_gene: TRBV9; len: 16; d_gene: .; abundance: .; j_gene: TRBJ2-6; CDR3nt: TGTGCCAGCAGCGCGCCTACAGGGTCGGGGGCCAACGTCCTGACTTTC; CDR3aa: CASSAPTGSGANVLTF
v_gene: TRBV5-5; len: 14; d_gene: .; abundance: .; j_gene: TRBJ1-4; CDR3nt: TGTGCCAGCAGCTTGGCCTCCTATGATGAAAAACTGTTTTTT; CDR3aa: CASSLASYDEKLFF
v_gene: TRBV10-3; len: 14; d_gene: TRBD1; abundance: once; j_gene: TRBJ2-5; CDR3nt: TGTGCCAACTCCAAGGACAGGGAACAAGAGACCCAGTACTTC; CDR3aa: CANSKDREQETQYF
v_gene: TRBV5-1; len: 17; d_gene: .; abundance: .; j_gene: TRBJ2-2; CDR3nt: TGCGCCAGCAGTTATCCGGACAGCGCTCTATTCACCGGGGAGCTGTTTTTT; CDR3aa: CASSYPDSALFTGELFF
v_gene: TRBV25-1; len: 15; d_gene: TRBD2; abundance: .; j_gene: TRBJ2-2; CDR3nt: TGTGCCAGTAACAGACTAGCCGAGGGGACCGGGGAGCTGTTTTTT; CDR3aa: CASNRLAEGTGELFF
v_gene: TRBV7-9; len: 15; d_gene: TRBD2; abundance: .; j_gene: TRBJ2-1; CDR3nt: TGTGCCAGCAGCTCTAGCGGGAGATTGTACAATGAGCAGTTCTTC; CDR3aa: CASSSSGRLYNEQFF
v_gene: TRBV5-4; len: 15; d_gene: TRBD2; abundance: .; j_gene: TRBJ2-1; CDR3nt: TGTGCCAGCAGCCTAGCGGGCGGGGGTTACAATGAGCAGTTCTTC; CDR3aa: CASSLAGGGYNEQFF
v_gene: TRBV12-5; len: 14; d_gene: TRBD1; abundance: .; j_gene: TRBJ2-7; CDR3nt: TGTGCTAGTGGCTCGGACAGGGCCCTCTACGAGCAGTACTTC; CDR3aa: CASGSDRALYEQYF
v_gene: TRBV10-3; len: 12; d_gene: .; abundance: .; j_gene: TRBJ1-3; CDR3nt: TGTGCCATCAGCGACACTCGAAACACCATATATTTT; CDR3aa: CAISDTRNTIYF
v_gene: TRBV12-5; len: 16; d_gene: .; abundance: .; j_gene: TRBJ1-5; CDR3nt: TGTGCTAGTGGTTTGTACTGGGGGAGGGGAAGTCAGCCCCAGCATTTT; CDR3aa: CASGLYWGRGSQPQHF
v_gene: TRBV29-1; len: 12; d_gene: .; abundance: .; j_gene: TRBJ2-3; CDR3nt: TGCAGCGTTGTTTGGGGCGCAGATACGCAGTATTTT; CDR3aa: CSVVWGADTQYF
v_gene: TRBV9; len: 16; d_gene: TRBD2; abundance: .; j_gene: TRBJ2-7; CDR3nt: TGTGCCAGCAGCGTAGCTGCGGCGGGAGCGTTATACGAGCAGTACTTC; CDR3aa: CASSVAAAGALYEQYF
v_gene: TRBV19; len: 16; d_gene: TRBD1; abundance: .; j_gene: TRBJ1-1; CDR3nt: TGTGCCAGTAGTCCTTCGGACAGGGGAATGAAGACTGAAGCTTTCTTT; CDR3aa: CASSPSDRGMKTEAFF
v_gene: TRBV24-1; len: 14; d_gene: TRBD1; abundance: .; j_gene: TRBJ1-5; CDR3nt: TGTGCCACCAGCCGCGCAGGGGGCGATCAGCCCCAGCATTTT; CDR3aa: CATSRAGGDQPQHF
v_gene: TRBV19; len: 16; d_gene: TRBD2; abundance: .; j_gene: TRBJ2-3; CDR3nt: TGTGCCAGTACTCTCGGGCTAGCGGGACCCACAGATACGCAGTATTTT; CDR3aa: CASTLGLAGPTDTQYF
v_gene: TRBV24-1; len: 14; d_gene: .; abundance: few; j_gene: TRBJ2-1; CDR3nt: TGTGCCACCAGTGATTTGACCAGGGGCAATGAGCAGTTCTTC; CDR3aa: CATSDLTRGNEQFF
v_gene: TRBV4-3; len: 13; d_gene: .; abundance: .; j_gene: TRBJ1-1; CDR3nt: TGCGCCAGCAGCCAAGAAGGGGGGGCTGAAGCTTTCTTT; CDR3aa: CASSQEGGAEAFF
v_gene: TRBV30; len: 12; d_gene: TRBD2; abundance: .; j_gene: TRBJ2-7; CDR3nt: TGTGCCTGGAGTGGACTAGCGGGGGAGCAGTACTTC; CDR3aa: CAWSGLAGEQYF
v_gene: TRBV2; len: 14; d_gene: TRBD2; abundance: .; j_gene: TRBJ2-1; CDR3nt: TGTGCCAGCAGTAGGAGCGGGAGTTACAATGAGCAGTTCTTC; CDR3aa: CASSRSGSYNEQFF
v_gene: TRBV24-1; len: 13; d_gene: .; abundance: .; j_gene: TRBJ1-4; CDR3nt: TGTGCCACCAGTGATTTGCAGGGGGAAAAACTGTTTTTT; CDR3aa: CATSDLQGEKLFF
v_gene: TRBV2; len: 14; d_gene: .; abundance: .; j_gene: TRBJ1-5; CDR3nt: TGTGCCAGCAGCCTAGGTCGGGGCAATCAGCCCCAGCATTTT; CDR3aa: CASSLGRGNQPQHF
v_gene: TRBV25-1; len: 15; d_gene: .; abundance: .; j_gene: TRBJ2-3; CDR3nt: TGTGCCAGCAGGGAGGAAGAGAGGGGCACAGATACGCAGTATTTT; CDR3aa: CASREEERGTDTQYF
v_gene: TRBV6-5; len: 14; d_gene: .; abundance: .; j_gene: TRBJ1-6; CDR3nt: TGTGCCAGCGGTTCTAGAAGTAATAATTCACCCCTCCACTTT; CDR3aa: CASGSRSNNSPLHF
v_gene: TRBV28; len: 15; d_gene: .; abundance: .; j_gene: TRBJ1-5; CDR3nt: TGTGCCAGCAGGGCAGGGGCCCCTAGCAATCAGCCCCAGCATTTT; CDR3aa: CASRAGAPSNQPQHF
v_gene: TRBV5-6; len: 15; d_gene: TRBD2; abundance: .; j_gene: TRBJ2-7; CDR3nt: TGTGCCAGCAGCTTGAGCGGGATCCTCTCCTACGAGCAGTACTTC; CDR3aa: CASSLSGILSYEQYF
v_gene: TRBV13; len: 16; d_gene: .; abundance: .; j_gene: TRBJ2-5; CDR3nt: TGTGCCAGCAGCTCAGGTATGGGGGGTTTTGAAGAGACCCAGTACTTC; CDR3aa: CASSSGMGGFEETQYF
v_gene: TRBV6-2/TRBV6-3; len: 16; d_gene: TRBD1; abundance: .; j_gene: TRBJ2-5; CDR3nt: TGTGCCAGCAGTCCGACTACAGGGGTGACCCTACGGACCCAGTACTTC; CDR3aa: CASSPTTGVTLRTQYF
v_gene: TRBV3-1/TRBV3-2; len: 14; d_gene: TRBD1; abundance: .; j_gene: TRBJ2-7; CDR3nt: TGTGCCAGCAGCCCGACAGGGGGCGCCTACGAGCAGTACTTC; CDR3aa: CASSPTGGAYEQYF
v_gene: TRBV19; len: 16; d_gene: TRBD2; abundance: .; j_gene: TRBJ2-1; CDR3nt: TGTGCCAGTAGTCCGCTAGCGGGAGAAACGTACAATGAGCAGTTCTTC; CDR3aa: CASSPLAGETYNEQFF
v_gene: TRBV4-1; len: 14; d_gene: .; abundance: .; j_gene: TRBJ1-5; CDR3nt: TGCGCCAGCAGCCACCGGACAGCCAATCAGCCCCAGCATTTT; CDR3aa: CASSHRTANQPQHF